What follows are 28 T cell receptor beta chains derived from one specimen sequenced in a study of early T cells in non-severe SARS-CoV-2 infection. MiXCR was run by TCRdb on the 5' RACE reads, yielding one entry per CDR3 protein. The sample records over 75,000 distinct CDR3 sequences, under 15% being singletons. Material: whole blood. The receptor source for this set is an adult who was a healthcare worker with PCR-confirmed SARS-CoV-2 infection or an uninfected control (not recorded which).

This clonotype was counted only a few times. The chain combines TRBV7-6 with TRBJ2-1; D gene unclear. The CDR3 is 15 amino acids. The germline CDR1 and CDR2 sequences are SGHVS and FNYEAQ. The V and J ends lost 5 bases and 9 bases respectively, with 20 bases between them. CDR3 sequence: CASSLFYRSGGEQFF. The CDR3 DNA sequence: TGTGCCAGCAGCCTCTTTTATCGATCCGGCGGTGAGCAGTTCTTC.

The rearrangement uses TRBV4-3 and TRBJ2-3, with D uncertain. The CDR3 length is 14 residues. CDR1 and CDR2 from the germline V gene are LGHNA and YSLEER. V lost 2 bases and J 3 bases, leaving 9 bases between the germline ends. CDR3 sequence reads: CASSQRHPTDTQYF. The CDR3 nucleotides are TGCGCCAGCAGCCAACGACACCCTACAGATACGCAGTATTTT.

The V and J genes are TRBV2 and TRBJ2-3; 9 nucleotides align to TRBD2. CDR3 size: 15 residues. CDR1 and CDR2 (germline): SNHLY, FYNNEI. V shed 6 bases and J 2 bases; nucleotides not matched to a gene: 6. CDR3 in DNA: TGTGCCAGCAGAGAGAGACTAGCGGCCACAGATACGCAGTATTTT. Protein product: CASRERLAATDTQYF.

This clonotype has at least ten counts. This sequence joins TRBV29-1 and TRBJ2-3; D perhaps matches TRBD2 (6 bases). From germline, CDR1 is SQVTM and CDR2 ANQGSEA. V lost 7 bases to trimming and J lost 0 bases, with 8 bases between them. This CDR3 comprises 12 residues. The CDR3 loop is CSGGTSTDTQYF. The CDR3 bases are TGCAGCGGGGGGACTAGCACAGATACGCAGTATTTT.

The J gene is TRBJ2-2, the V gene TRBV7-6; D remains ambiguous. CDR1 is SGHVS, CDR2 FNYEAQ, per germline. Trimming shortened V by 6 bases and J by 6 bases, and 8 bases separated the two germline ends. This CDR3 contains 12 residues. The CDR3 is CASSFTSGELFF. The CDR3 DNA reads as TGTGCCAGCAGTTTTACGTCCGGGGAGCTGTTTTTT.

This clonotype has a handful of counts. V is TRBV28 and J is TRBJ1-3; TRBD1 aligns across 7 bases. V was pared by 6 bases and J by 2 bases, with 7 bases of the junction left unmatched. The germline V gene has CDR1 MDHEN and CDR2 SYDVKM. CDR3 length: 15 amino acids. CDR3 in amino acids: CASRPLTGAGNTIYF. The DNA for the CDR3 is TGTGCCAGCAGACCACTCACAGGGGCTGGAAACACCATATATTTT.

In the case of this clonotype: A read error may produce the germline difference seen at one junction end. V gene TRBV29-1 combines with J gene TRBJ2-2, with a weak D call TRBD2 (6 bases). The CDR3 has 14 residues. Looked up from germline, CDR1 is SQVTM and CDR2 is ANQGSEA. This CDR3 is CSATGTRNTGELVF. In DNA, the CDR3 is TGCAGCGCTACCGGGACTCGGAACACCGGGGAGCTGGTTTTT.

A few counts support this clonotype. The chain carries TRBV28 and TRBJ2-5; 7 positions agree with TRBD1. Germline assignment: CDR1 MDHEN and CDR2 SYDVKM. V was clipped by 2 bases and J by 3 bases; unmatched bases: 6. The CDR3 is 15 residues long. The CDR3 nucleotides read TGTGCCAGCAGTTTACGGGGACAGCTCAAAGAGACCCAGTACTTC. This sequence encodes CASSLRGQLKETQYF.

V gene TRBV28 combines with J gene TRBJ2-2; tentatively, D is TRBD1 (5 bases). From germline, CDR1 is MDHEN and CDR2 SYDVKM. The CDR3 spans 14 residues. Trimming removed 5 bases from V and 2 bases from J, with 9 bases in between. The CDR3 sequence is CASSDDSNTGELFF. The CDR3 nucleotides read TGTGCCAGCAGTGATGACAGCAACACCGGGGAGCTGTTTTTT.

The chain recombines TRBV5-1 with TRBJ2-5, with D perhaps matching TRBD2 (6 bases). CDR3 length equals 11 residues. Germline loops: CDR1 SGHRS, CDR2 YFSETQ. Trimming removed 6 bases at V and 5 bases at J, with 8 bases between. DNA for the CDR3: TGCGCCAGCAAGGAGGGGGAGACCCAGTACTTC. This codes for CASKEGETQYF.

This clonotype was counted between two and nine times. The chain uses TRBV28 and TRBJ2-1, with D perhaps being TRBD1 or TRBD2 (5 bases each). V was shortened by 7 bases and J by 4 bases, with 20 bases between the two germline ends. The CDR3 is 16 amino acids. The germline CDR1 and CDR2 sequences are MDHEN and SYDVKM. CDR3 region: CASKATGAGLYNEQFF. The CDR3 coding sequence is TGTGCCAGCAAGGCCACCGGGGCAGGCCTTTACAATGAGCAGTTCTTC.

The gene calls are TRBV28 and TRBJ2-1, with 9 bases that match TRBD2. Germline lookup yields CDR1 MDHEN and CDR2 SYDVKM. This CDR3 is 15 amino acids long. V shed 6 bases and J 2 bases; nucleotides not matched to a gene: 5. As DNA, the CDR3 is TGTGCCAGCAGAAATAGCGGGGGTACCTACAATGAGCAGTTCTTC. Protein product: CASRNSGGTYNEQFF.

J is TRBJ2-2 and V is TRBV5-1, with a possible D match to TRBD2 (5 bases). V was cut by 6 bases and J by 7 bases, with 7 bases left in between. Per germline, CDR1 SGHRS and CDR2 YFSETQ. The CDR3 spans 11 residues. The CDR3 DNA sequence: TGCGCCAGCACCGGGAACGGGGAGCTGTTTTTT. Translating it yields CASTGNGELFF.

Details on this clonotype: Mismatch with germline at one junction end may stem from a read error. The rearrangement links TRBV29-1 to TRBJ2-1; TRBD2 matches 7 bases. This CDR3 comprises 13 residues. Germline CDR1 SQVTM, CDR2 ANQGSEA. The CDR3 DNA reads as TGCAGCGCTGAAAGCCCCCCTAGCGGTGAGCAGTTCTTC. Encoded protein: CSAESPPSGEQFF.

This clonotype has just a few counts. This chain links TRBV20-1 with TRBJ2-1, with 8 bases aligning to TRBD2. J lost 9 bases, V lost 0 bases, and 10 bases had no gene match. CDR1 DFQATT and CDR2 SNEGSKA come from the germline V gene (reference sequence). The CDR3 length is 15 residues. The CDR3 DNA is TGCAGTGCTAGAGAGGGGGCCGGCGGGAGGAGTGAGCAGTTCTTC. Protein: CSAREGAGGRSEQFF.

This chain uses TRBV28 with TRBJ2-7, with 7 bases lining up with TRBD1. The germline CDR1 and CDR2 sequences are MDHEN and SYDVKM. Trimming removed 5 bases from V and 3 bases from J; junction bases left unmatched: 7. This CDR3 has 14 amino acids. This chain's CDR3 is CASSLSGQDYEQYF. CDR3 sequence (DNA): TGTGCCAGCAGTCTCAGTGGACAGGACTACGAGCAGTACTTC. Full variable domain (outside the CDR3, taken from reference TRBV28 and TRBJ2-7): DVKVTQSSRYLVKRTGEKVFLECVQDMDHENMFWYRQDPGLGLRLIYFSYDVKMKEKGDIPEGYSVSREKKERFSLILESASTNQTSMYLCASSLSGQDYEQYFGPGTRLTVT.

This clonotype was counted ten times or more. The CDR3 sequence is CASSLSPAGMNTEAFF. The CDR3 DNA follows: TGCGCCAGCAGCTTGTCTCCGGCAGGAATGAACACTGAAGCTTTCTTT. V gene TRBV5-1 combines with J gene TRBJ1-1; D not resolved. V was pared by 1 base and J by 0 bases, with 13 bases between. This CDR3 spans 16 amino acids. CDR1 is SGHRS and CDR2 is YFSETQ in the germline V gene.

This clonotype was picked up a small number of times. J is TRBJ2-3 and V is TRBV7-2, with a tentative D call TRBD1 (5 bases). Germline V CDR1 and CDR2: SGHTA, FQGNSA. Trimming took 1 base from V and 5 from J, leaving 10 bases between them. This CDR3 has 14 amino acids. The CDR3 DNA reads TGTGCCAGCAGCTTAGAACAGGTACAAGATACGCAGTATTTT. Amino acid sequence: CASSLEQVQDTQYF.

This clonotype was detected only a few times. The gene calls are TRBV4-1 and TRBJ1-6; D gene ambiguous. With 1 base removed from V and 8 bases from J, the gap between germline ends came to 9 bases. CDR3 size: 14 residues. Germline CDR1 reads MGHRA; CDR2 reads YSYEKL. DNA for the CDR3: TGCGCCAGCAGCCAAGTATACGGGGATTCACCCCTCCACTTT. This encodes CASSQVYGDSPLHF.

The V and J genes are TRBV10-2 and TRBJ2-2, with 11 bases identical to TRBD2. Germline V gene lookup returns CDR1 WSHSY and CDR2 SAAADI. The CDR3 is 16 amino acids. J was trimmed by 5 bases and V by 4 bases; bases with no gene match: 6. The CDR3 loop reads CASSVGTSGSTGELFF. The CDR3 DNA sequence: TGCGCCAGCAGTGTGGGGACTAGCGGCAGTACCGGGGAGCTGTTTTTT.

This clonotype was detected many times. The rearrangement joins TRBV10-3 to TRBJ2-7, with D possibly TRBD2 on 6 matching bases. V was shortened by 3 bases and J by 3 bases, with 18 bases between the two germline ends. The CDR3 contains 16 residues. CDR1 ENHRY and CDR2 SYGVKD come from the germline V gene. In DNA, the CDR3 is TGTGCCATCAGTGACTCCCGGGACTCCACCCTCTACGAGCAGTACTTC. Its protein product is CAISDSRDSTLYEQYF.

This chain uses TRBV20-1 with TRBJ2-4; D call uncertain. The CDR3 extends over 13 amino acids. V dropped 5 bases and J dropped 1 base, with 9 bases sitting between them. CDR1 DFQATT and CDR2 SNEGSKA come from the germline V gene (reference sequence). The CDR3 loop is CSAGSLAKNIQYF. The CDR3 bases are TGCAGTGCTGGGTCCCTCGCCAAAAACATTCAGTACTTC.

This clonotype was picked up many times. The chain carries TRBV5-6 and TRBJ1-1; D unclear. The CDR3 is 15 residues long. Trimming removed 1 base from V and 0 bases from J, with 10 bases in between. Germline CDR1 reads SGHDT; CDR2 reads YYEEEE. CDR3 protein: CASSLYRVMNTEAFF. CDR3 DNA sequence: TGTGCCAGCAGCTTGTACCGGGTAATGAACACTGAAGCTTTCTTT. The whole variable domain, filled in from reference TRBV5-6 and TRBJ1-1, reads DAGVTQSPTHLIKTRGQQVTLRCSPKSGHDTVSWYQQALGQGPQFIFQYYEEEERQRGNFPDRFSGHQFPNYSSELNVNALLLGDSALYLCASSLYRVMNTEAFFGQGTRLTVV.

The chain joins TRBV20-1 to TRBJ2-1; 14 bases fit TRBD2. This CDR3 spans 17 amino acids. V lost 6 bases to trimming and J lost 2 bases; unmatched junction nucleotides: 9. Per germline, CDR1 DFQATT and CDR2 SNEGSKA (reference sequence). CDR3 residues: CSATGTSGSRAYNEQFF. The CDR3, as DNA: TGCAGTGCAACAGGGACTAGCGGGAGTCGCGCCTACAATGAGCAGTTCTTC.

This clonotype was picked up a small number of times. This chain links TRBV5-1 with TRBJ1-1; D gene unclear. Germline-derived CDR1 and CDR2 are SGHRS and YFSETQ. The V end was cut by 1 base, the J end by 3 bases, with 7 bases between. This CDR3 is built from 13 residues. The chain's CDR3 is CASSLKLDTEAFF. The DNA of the CDR3 is TGCGCCAGCAGCTTGAAATTAGACACTGAAGCTTTCTTT. Complete variable domain (other parts from reference TRBV5-1 and TRBJ1-1): KAGVTQTPRYLIKTRGQQVTLSCSPISGHRSVSWYQQTPGQGLQFLFEYFSETQRNKGNFPGRFSGRQFSNSRSEMNVSTLELGDSALYLCASSLKLDTEAFFGQGTRLTVV.

V and J are TRBV5-1 and TRBJ1-1; a possible D gene is TRBD1 (5 bases). This CDR3 comprises 14 residues. Germline CDR1 and CDR2: SGHRS and YFSETQ. Trimming pared 0 bases from V and 4 bases from J, leaving 10 bases between. The CDR3 DNA sequence: TGCGCCAGCAGCTTGGGCGGGGGTAGCACTGAAGCTTTCTTT. Its translation is CASSLGGGSTEAFF.

The rearrangement links TRBV14 to TRBJ2-3; 15 positions match TRBD2. This CDR3 is 18 amino acids long. Germline loops: CDR1 SGHDN, CDR2 FVKESK. The V and J ends lost 2 bases and 2 bases, in that order; junction bases with no gene match: 5. The CDR3 loop is CASSQPGLAGGYTDTQYF. The CDR3 DNA reads TGTGCCAGCAGCCAACCGGGACTAGCGGGAGGTTACACAGATACGCAGTATTTT. The full variable domain, its missing parts supplied by reference TRBV14 and TRBJ2-3, is EAGVTQFPSHSVIEKGQTVTLRCDPISGHDNLYWYRRVMGKEIKFLLHFVKESKQDESGMPNNRFLAERTGGTYSTLKVQPAELEDSGVYFCASSQPGLAGGYTDTQYFGPGTRLTVL.

This clonotype was observed a few times. The V and J genes are TRBV27 and TRBJ2-1; possible D gene TRBD2, 5 bases. Trimming took off 3 bases at V and 7 bases at J, with 10 bases between the two ends. This CDR3 contains 13 residues. Germline-derived CDR1 and CDR2 are MNHEY and SMNVEV (reference sequence). The CDR3 sequence: CASSLNRGNEQFF. The CDR3 DNA reads TGTGCCAGCAGTTTGAATCGGGGAAATGAGCAGTTCTTC.